This entry is about one T cell receptor beta chain. Germline V gene sequence: CDR1 LGHDT, CDR2 YNNKEL (reference sequence). The CDR3 extends over 14 amino acids. V gave up 2 bases and J gave up 6 bases, with 8 bases separating them. The sample is drawn from a study of blood T cells in healthy people across ages. A sample-barcoded 5' primer and a J-beta primer mix were used in a second PCR of roughly 7 to 11 cycles. In TCRdb, the 5' RACE reads were re-called with MiXCR into one record per CDR3 protein. The sample contains 1.5 million to 2 million distinct CDR3 sequences, more than 35% of which appear only once.

Material: blood. The V and J genes are TRBV3-1 and TRBJ1-6; D gene uncertain. The clonotype originates from a human donor in good health. This CDR3 reads CASSQSGSNSPLHF. The CDR3 DNA follows: TGTGCCAGCAGCCAATCCGGCAGTAATTCACCCCTCCACTTT. Variable domain in full (rest from reference TRBV3-1 and TRBJ1-6): DTAVSQTPKYLVTQMGNDKSIKCEQNLGHDTMYWYKQDSKKFLKIMFSYNNKELIINETVPNRFSPKSPDKAHLNLHINSLELGDSAVYFCASSQSGSNSPLHFGNGTRLTVT.